This T cell receptor beta chain was captured in a study of OX40 agonist ivuxolimab in advanced cancers. A note on the overall study: Ivuxolimab was a fully human IgG2 agonistic monoclonal antibody targeting the costimulatory receptor OX40 (CD134). Prior anti-PD-1, anti-PD-L1 or anti-CTLA-4 therapy was permitted, and roughly two fifths of dose-escalation patients had received checkpoint inhibitors. The paper describes the monotherapy dose-escalation part (N of about 55 patients) of the phase I trial of ivuxolimab. Peripheral TCRbeta sequencing was intended to test whether TCR sequence diversity was altered and clonal T-cell expansion was caused by ivuxolimab. Among the 52 dose-escalation patients, about 20 had hepatocellular carcinoma, approximately 15 melanoma, 9 renal cell carcinoma and 9 head and neck cancer. Intravenous ivuxolimab was administered to patients every 2 weeks at six dose levels: 0.01, 0.1, 0.3, 1.5, 3 and 10 mg/kg. The dose-escalation cohort was 82.7% male with a mean age of approximately 60 years, ranging from 23 to 79. Three dose-escalation patients achieved partial responses, one with hepatocellular carcinoma and two with cutaneous melanoma.

On this clone itself: The antigen this receptor binds is unknown. No clone much larger than this one lies a single base away; base qualities are absent.

The trial excluded patients who had a history of autoimmune disease or who were on systemic immunosuppression. Peripheral blood for TCR sequencing was collected from all dose cohorts at baseline, on cycle 4 day 1, and on cycle 7 day 1. Samples came from an open-label, multicenter, first-in-human phase I dose-escalation trial of ivuxolimab. The trial enrolled adults with locally advanced or metastatic head and neck squamous cell, hepatocellular, melanoma or renal cell carcinoma. CD4+ and CD8+ T cells were sorted separately from peripheral blood before TCR sequencing. CDR1 and CDR2 (SGHNT, YENEEA) derive from the germline V gene. At the junction V is shortened by 5 bases and J by 2 bases, with 13 bases in between. Taken from cysteine to phenylalanine, the CDR3 has 14 residues. Only CDR3 DNA is held: 42 bases, read in frame from base 1. Genomic DNA was extracted from sorted cells for sequencing of the TCRbeta CDR3 region. The immunoSEQ Assay was used for sequencing of TCRbeta CDR3 regions. TCRdb took over this immuneACCESS table, retaining in-frame rearrangements with V and J assigned. Such tables are incomplete; in checked studies, under half of the missing clones stem from an unresolved V gene, and the remainder is unexplained. In this sample the table shows roughly 10,000 clones, about 90% of which occur a single time. The ten biggest clones cover roughly 13% of the sample.

What the study reported, not specific to this receptor: In the 0.1-3.0 mg/kg groups, partial responders had among the lowest normalized peripheral clonal expansion, particularly in CD8+ T cells. The antigen specificity of the peripheral T cells that underwent clonal expansion was not determined. After ivuxolimab, CD8+ T cells had more expanded clones than CD4+ T cells on average. Low levels of normalized T-cell clonal expansion were also seen in some nonresponding patients. At doses of 0.1 to 3.0 mg/kg, clonal expansion of both CD4+ and CD8+ T cells in blood was seen between baseline and week 6.

The V gene is TRBV11-3 and the J gene is TRBJ2-7; no D segment can be confidently identified. Specimen: CD4+ or CD8+ T cells sorted from blood, collected in a trial of the OX40 agonist ivuxolimab. This receptor was taken from an adult with an advanced solid tumor such as melanoma, head and neck, liver or kidney cancer. The DNA sequence is given as TGTGCCAGCAGCCAAGGGCCCGTCACCTACGAGCAGTACTTC. Its protein product is CASSQGPVTYEQYF.